The 11 T cell receptor beta chains reported below all come from one sample, sequenced in a study of response to subunit inactivated influenza vaccine. MiXCR was run by TCRdb on the RT-PCR reads, yielding one entry per CDR3 protein. The table has some 160,000 distinct CDR3 sequences, approximately 11% seen once. The sample was non-naive T cells sorted from PBMCs, taken around seven weeks after vaccination. The source of these receptors is a man in his fifties or sixties who received an inactivated influenza vaccine.

This clonotype was observed a few times. The gene calls are TRBV12-3 or TRBV12-4 and TRBJ2-1; 8 bases fit TRBD2. This CDR3 has 15 residues. V was pared by 3 bases and J by 7 bases, with 8 bases of the junction left unmatched. The CDR3 sequence is CASSFIGAGENEQFF. CDR3 nucleotides: TGTGCCAGCAGTTTCATCGGAGCGGGAGAGAATGAGCAGTTCTTC.

This clonotype was recorded at least ten times. The V and J genes are TRBV28 and TRBJ2-7; 10 bases are shared with TRBD1. CDR3 length: 15 amino acids. Germline lookup yields CDR1 MDHEN and CDR2 SYDVKM. J gave up 4 bases and V 3 bases, and 6 bases lay outside the gene matches. CDR3 residues: CASSLATGGIYEQYF. The CDR3 coding sequence is TGTGCCAGCAGTTTGGCGACAGGGGGCATTTACGAGCAGTACTTC.

The genes are TRBV4-1 and TRBJ2-7, with 8 bases that match TRBD1. This CDR3 has 14 residues. With V trimmed by 3 bases and J by 6 bases, 7 bases remained unmatched. The germline V gene encodes CDR1 MGHRA and CDR2 YSYEKL. The CDR3 region has the DNA TGCGCCAGCAGCCAGAGGACAGGGCTGGGCGAGCAGTACTTC. Amino acid sequence: CASSQRTGLGEQYF.

This clonotype came up many times. CDR3 sequence: CASSQAPGLYEQYF. The CDR3 coding sequence is TGCGCCAGCAGCCAAGCTCCGGGGTTGTACGAGCAGTACTTC. The chain links TRBV4-1 to TRBJ2-7; possibly TRBD2 for D (5 bases). Trimming shortened V by 1 base and J by 4 bases, and 11 bases separated the two germline ends. The CDR3 totals 14 residues. Germline CDR1 reads MGHRA; CDR2 reads YSYEKL.

The rearrangement uses TRBV24-1 and TRBJ2-2; D unresolved. Trimming took 4 bases from V and 2 from J, leaving 10 bases between them. This CDR3 is 15 amino acids long. Germline CDR1 and CDR2: KGHDR and SFDVKD. The CDR3 DNA sequence: TGTGCCACCAGTGAATCTGGGCCAAACACCGGGGAGCTGTTTTTT. It specifies CATSESGPNTGELFF.

At least ten counts were recorded for this clonotype. The rearrangement joins TRBV5-6 to TRBJ1-1; 7 positions agree with TRBD1. This CDR3 is built from 15 residues. Germline V gives CDR1 SGHDT, CDR2 YYEEEE. V lost 4 bases and J lost 4; bases outside the gene matches: 10. CDR3 protein: CASSRTGAPGTEAFF. The CDR3 bases are TGTGCCAGCAGCCGCACAGGGGCGCCTGGCACTGAAGCTTTCTTT.

This clonotype has at least ten counts. This chain connects TRBV5-1 to TRBJ2-1; 9 bases agree with TRBD1. The CDR3 extends over 15 amino acids. Germline CDR1 reads SGHRS; CDR2 reads YFSETQ. Trimming removed 3 bases from V and 2 bases from J; junction bases left unmatched: 3. CDR3 DNA sequence: TGCGCCAGCAGCTCGGGACAGGGAACCTACAATGAGCAGTTCTTC. It specifies CASSSGQGTYNEQFF.

This clonotype appeared many times. The rearrangement links TRBV10-3 to TRBJ2-7; possible D gene TRBD1, 5 bases. The CDR3 runs to 13 residues. Germline assignment: CDR1 ENHRY and CDR2 SYGVKD. V lost 3 bases and J lost 1, with 7 bases in between. CDR3 bases: TGTGCCATCAGTGAAAGGGGATCCTACGAGCAGTACTTC. The encoded protein is CAISERGSYEQYF.

This chain uses TRBV29-1 with TRBJ2-5; D tentatively reads TRBD1 or TRBD2 (6 bases each). The V and J ends lost 5 bases and 4 bases respectively, with 17 bases between them. The germline gives CDR1 SQVTM, CDR2 ANQGSEA. The CDR3 has 14 residues. DNA of the CDR3: TGCAGCGTTTTTAACGGGGGCTTGGTAGAGACCCAGTACTTC. Protein: CSVFNGGLVETQYF.

This clonotype has ten or more counts. This rearrangement joins TRBV20-1 to TRBJ2-5, with D possibly matching TRBD2 (5 bases). CDR1 and CDR2 from the germline V gene are DFQATT and SNEGSKA (reference sequence). The CDR3 covers 14 residues. The V gene lost 7 bases and the J gene lost 2 bases, with 17 bases spanning the gap. CDR3 nucleotides: TGCAGTGTAGTTTTGTTCCTAGCTCAAGAGACCCAGTACTTC. Translation: CSVVLFLAQETQYF.

V is TRBV3-1 and J is TRBJ2-7; TRBD2 matches at 7 bases. V trimming: 5 bases; J trimming: 3 bases; junction bases outside the gene matches: 7. There are 14 residues in the CDR3. Germline CDR1 LGHDT, CDR2 YNNKEL (reference sequence). The CDR3 region has the DNA TGTGCCAGCAGCAGGCGGGAGATTGGCTACGAGCAGTACTTC. Its translation: CASSRREIGYEQYF.